This note documents a single T cell receptor beta chain sequence. The data originate from a study of OX40 agonist ivuxolimab in advanced cancers. This table comes from immunoSEQ multiplex PCR, and its TCRdb copy is limited to in-frame clones, with some not included. The table records 80,000 to 100,000 clones, 90% of them present only once. This CDR3 is built from 19 residues. Germline CDR1 is SGDLS and CDR2 is YYNGEE. With 3 bases removed from V and 0 bases from J, the gap between germline ends came to 19 bases. The receptor's source is an adult with an advanced solid tumor such as melanoma, head and neck, liver or kidney cancer. V usage is TRBV9 and J usage is TRBJ2-6; perhaps D is TRBD1 or TRBD2 (5 bases each). The source was CD4+ or CD8+ T cells sorted from blood, collected in a trial of the OX40 agonist ivuxolimab. The CDR3, as DNA: TGTGCCAGCAGCGCCGGATACCAGGGACGCCGCTCTGGGGCCAACGTCCTGACTTTC. The encoded protein is CASSAGYQGRRSGANVLTF.